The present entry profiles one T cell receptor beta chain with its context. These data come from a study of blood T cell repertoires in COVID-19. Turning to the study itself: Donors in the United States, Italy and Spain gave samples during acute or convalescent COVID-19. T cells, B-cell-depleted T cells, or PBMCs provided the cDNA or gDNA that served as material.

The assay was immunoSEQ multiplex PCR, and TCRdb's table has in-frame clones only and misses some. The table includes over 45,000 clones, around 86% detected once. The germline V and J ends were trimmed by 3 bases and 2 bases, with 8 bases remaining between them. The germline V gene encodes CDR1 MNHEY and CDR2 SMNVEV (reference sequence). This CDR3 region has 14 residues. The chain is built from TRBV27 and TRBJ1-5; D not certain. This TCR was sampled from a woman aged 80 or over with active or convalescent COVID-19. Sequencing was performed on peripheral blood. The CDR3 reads CASSFIGGNQPQHF. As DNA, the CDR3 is TGTGCCAGCAGTTTTATCGGAGGCAATCAGCCCCAGCATTTT.